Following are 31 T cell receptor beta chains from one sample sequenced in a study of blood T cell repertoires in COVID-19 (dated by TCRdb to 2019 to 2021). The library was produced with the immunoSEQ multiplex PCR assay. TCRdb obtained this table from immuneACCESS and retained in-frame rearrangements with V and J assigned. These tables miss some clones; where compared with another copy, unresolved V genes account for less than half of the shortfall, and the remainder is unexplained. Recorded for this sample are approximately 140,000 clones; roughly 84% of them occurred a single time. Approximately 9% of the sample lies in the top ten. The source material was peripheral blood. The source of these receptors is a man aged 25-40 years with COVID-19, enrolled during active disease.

CDR3 nucleotides: TGTGCCAGCAGCCCTGACAGGGCATCCAAGAACACCGGGGAGCTGTTTTTT. As protein: CASSPDRASKNTGELFF. The rearrangement uses TRBV28 and TRBJ2-2; 7 nucleotides align to TRBD1. J lost 1 base, V lost 6 bases, and 11 bases had no gene match. CDR3 length: 17 amino acids. CDR1 is MDHEN, CDR2 SYDVKM, per germline.

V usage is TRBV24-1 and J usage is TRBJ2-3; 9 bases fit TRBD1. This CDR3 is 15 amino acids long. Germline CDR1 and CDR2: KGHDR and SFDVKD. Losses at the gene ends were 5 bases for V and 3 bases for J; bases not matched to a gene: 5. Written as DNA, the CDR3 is TGTGCCACCAGTGGAACGACAGGGGGGACAGATACGCAGTATTTT. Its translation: CATSGTTGGTDTQYF.

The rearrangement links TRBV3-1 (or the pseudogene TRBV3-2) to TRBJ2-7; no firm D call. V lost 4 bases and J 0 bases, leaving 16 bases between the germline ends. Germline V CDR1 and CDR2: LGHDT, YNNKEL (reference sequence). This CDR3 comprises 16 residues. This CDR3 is CASSRSPTASSYEQYF. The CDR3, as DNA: TGTGCCAGCAGCCGGAGCCCGACTGCCTCCTCCTACGAGCAGTACTTC.

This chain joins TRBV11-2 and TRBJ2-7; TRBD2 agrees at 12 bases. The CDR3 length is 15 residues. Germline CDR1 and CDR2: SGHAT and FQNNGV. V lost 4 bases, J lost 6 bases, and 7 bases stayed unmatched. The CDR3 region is CASSYDLAGGREQYF. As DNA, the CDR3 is TGTGCCAGCAGCTACGACCTAGCGGGAGGGCGCGAGCAGTACTTC. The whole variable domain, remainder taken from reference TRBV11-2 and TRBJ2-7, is EAGVAQSPRYKIIEKRQSVAFWCNPISGHATLYWYQQILGQGPKLLIQFQNNGVVDDSQLPKDRFSAERLKGVDSTLKIQPAKLEDSAVYLCASSYDLAGGREQYFGPGTRLTVT.

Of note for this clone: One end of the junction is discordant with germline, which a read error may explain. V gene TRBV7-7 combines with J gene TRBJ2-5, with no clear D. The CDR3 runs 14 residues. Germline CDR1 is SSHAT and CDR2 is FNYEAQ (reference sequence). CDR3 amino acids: CASSLGGPQETQYF. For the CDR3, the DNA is TGTGCTAGCAGCTTGGGTGGGCCACAAGAGACCCAGTACTTC.

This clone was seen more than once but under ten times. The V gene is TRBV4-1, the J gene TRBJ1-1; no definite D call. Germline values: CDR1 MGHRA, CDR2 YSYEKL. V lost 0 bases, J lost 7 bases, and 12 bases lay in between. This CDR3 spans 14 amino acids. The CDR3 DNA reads TGCGCCAGCAGCCAAGATTACTTTTCGGTTGAAGCTTTCTTT. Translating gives CASSQDYFSVEAFF.

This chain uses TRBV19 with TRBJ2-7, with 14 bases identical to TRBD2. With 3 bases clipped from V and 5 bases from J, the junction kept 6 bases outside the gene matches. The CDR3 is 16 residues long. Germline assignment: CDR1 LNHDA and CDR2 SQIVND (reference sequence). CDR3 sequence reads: CASSIRTSGRRHEQYF. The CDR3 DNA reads TGTGCCAGTAGTATTAGGACTAGCGGGAGGAGGCACGAGCAGTACTTC.

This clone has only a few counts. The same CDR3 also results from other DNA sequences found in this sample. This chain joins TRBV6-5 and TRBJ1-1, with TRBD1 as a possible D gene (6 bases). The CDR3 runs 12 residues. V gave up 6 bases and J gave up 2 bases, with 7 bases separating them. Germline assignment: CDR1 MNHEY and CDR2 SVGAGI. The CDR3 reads CASSRGNTEAFF. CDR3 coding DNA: TGTGCCAGCAGCAGGGGCAACACTGAAGCTTTCTTT.

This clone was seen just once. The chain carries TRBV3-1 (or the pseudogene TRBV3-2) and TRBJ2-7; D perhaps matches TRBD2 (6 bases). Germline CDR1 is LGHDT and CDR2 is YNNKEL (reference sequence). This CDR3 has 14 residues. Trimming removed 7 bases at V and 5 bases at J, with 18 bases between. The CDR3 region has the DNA TGTGCCAGCACCCCTTCGGCGGGGTTCCACGAGCAGTACTTC. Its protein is CASTPSAGFHEQYF.

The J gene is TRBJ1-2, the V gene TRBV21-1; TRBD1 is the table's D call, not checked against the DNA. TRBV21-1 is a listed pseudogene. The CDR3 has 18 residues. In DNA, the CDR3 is TGTGCCAGCAGCAGGACCCGGGACATTCGTGAAGCTAACTATGGCTACACCTTC. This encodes CASSRTRDIREANYGYTF.

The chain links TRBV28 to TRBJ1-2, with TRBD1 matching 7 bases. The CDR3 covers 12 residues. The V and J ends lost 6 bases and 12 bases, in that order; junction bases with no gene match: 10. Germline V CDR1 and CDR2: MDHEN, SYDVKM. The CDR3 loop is CASSRRNRGDTF. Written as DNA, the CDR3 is TGTGCCAGCAGCAGAAGGAACAGGGGAGACACCTTC.

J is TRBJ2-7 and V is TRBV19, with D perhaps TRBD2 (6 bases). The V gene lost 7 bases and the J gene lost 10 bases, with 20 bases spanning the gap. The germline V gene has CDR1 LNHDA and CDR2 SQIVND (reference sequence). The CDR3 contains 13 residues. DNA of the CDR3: TGTGCCAGTACCCCTGGTGGAGGGGCGGTCCAGTACTTC. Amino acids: CASTPGGGAVQYF.

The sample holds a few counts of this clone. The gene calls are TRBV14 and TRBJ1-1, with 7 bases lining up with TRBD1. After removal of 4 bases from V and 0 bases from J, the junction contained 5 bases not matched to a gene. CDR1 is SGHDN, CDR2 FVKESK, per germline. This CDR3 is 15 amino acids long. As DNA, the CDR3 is TGTGCCAGCAGCCCTACGACAGGGATGAACACTGAAGCTTTCTTT. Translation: CASSPTTGMNTEAFF.

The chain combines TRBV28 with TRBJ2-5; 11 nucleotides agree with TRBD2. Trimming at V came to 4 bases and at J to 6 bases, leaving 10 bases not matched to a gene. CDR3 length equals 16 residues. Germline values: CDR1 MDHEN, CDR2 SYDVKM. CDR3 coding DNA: TGTGCCAGCAGTTCCCTACTAGCGGGAGTTTATAAGACCCAGTACTTC. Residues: CASSSLLAGVYKTQYF.

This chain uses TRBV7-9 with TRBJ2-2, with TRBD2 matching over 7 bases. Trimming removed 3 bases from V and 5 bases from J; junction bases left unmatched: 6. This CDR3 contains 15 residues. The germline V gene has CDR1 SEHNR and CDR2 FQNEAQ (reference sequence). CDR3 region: CASSLGGTWTGELFF. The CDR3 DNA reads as TGTGCCAGCAGCTTGGGAGGGACCTGGACCGGGGAGCTGTTTTTT.

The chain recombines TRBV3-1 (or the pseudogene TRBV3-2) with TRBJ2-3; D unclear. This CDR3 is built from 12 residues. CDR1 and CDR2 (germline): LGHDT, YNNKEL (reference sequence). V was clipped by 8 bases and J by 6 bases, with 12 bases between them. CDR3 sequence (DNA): TGTGCCAGCCGAACAAAGTTCGATACGCAGTATTTT. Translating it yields CASRTKFDTQYF.

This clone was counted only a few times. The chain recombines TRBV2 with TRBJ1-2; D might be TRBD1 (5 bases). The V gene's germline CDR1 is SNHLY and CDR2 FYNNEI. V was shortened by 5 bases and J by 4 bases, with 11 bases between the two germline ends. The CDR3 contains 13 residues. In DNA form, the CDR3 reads TGTGCCAGCAGTCTCAGGGTTTCCTATGGCTACACCTTC. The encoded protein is CASSLRVSYGYTF.

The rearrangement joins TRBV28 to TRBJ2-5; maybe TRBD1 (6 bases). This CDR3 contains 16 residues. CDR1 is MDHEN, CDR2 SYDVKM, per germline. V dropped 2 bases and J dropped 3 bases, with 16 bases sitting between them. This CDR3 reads CASSLPPGAGEETQYF. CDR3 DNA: TGTGCCAGCAGTTTACCCCCAGGGGCGGGTGAAGAGACCCAGTACTTC.

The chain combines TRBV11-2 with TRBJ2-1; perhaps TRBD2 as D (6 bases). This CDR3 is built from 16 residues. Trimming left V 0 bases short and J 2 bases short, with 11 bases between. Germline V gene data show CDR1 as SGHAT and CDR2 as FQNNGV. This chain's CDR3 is CASSLDRLAPYNEQFF. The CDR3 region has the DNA TGTGCCAGCAGCTTAGACCGGCTAGCGCCCTACAATGAGCAGTTCTTC.

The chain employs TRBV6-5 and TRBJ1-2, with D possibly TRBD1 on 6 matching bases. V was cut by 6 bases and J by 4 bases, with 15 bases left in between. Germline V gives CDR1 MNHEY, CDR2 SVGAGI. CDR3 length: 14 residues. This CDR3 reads CASSLNRESYGYTF. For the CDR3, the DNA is TGTGCCAGCAGCCTTAACAGGGAATCCTATGGCTACACCTTC.

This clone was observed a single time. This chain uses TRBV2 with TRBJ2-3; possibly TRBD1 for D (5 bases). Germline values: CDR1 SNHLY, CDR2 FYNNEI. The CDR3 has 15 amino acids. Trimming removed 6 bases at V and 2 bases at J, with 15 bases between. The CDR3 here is CASSADSSSTDTQYF. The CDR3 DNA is TGTGCCAGCAGCGCAGACAGCAGTTCCACAGATACGCAGTATTTT.

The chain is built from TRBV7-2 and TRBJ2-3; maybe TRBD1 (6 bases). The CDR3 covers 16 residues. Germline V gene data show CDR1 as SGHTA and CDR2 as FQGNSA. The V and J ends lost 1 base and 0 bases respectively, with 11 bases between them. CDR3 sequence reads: CASSLEGGFSTDTQYF. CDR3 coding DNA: TGTGCCAGCAGCTTAGAAGGGGGATTTAGCACAGATACGCAGTATTTT.

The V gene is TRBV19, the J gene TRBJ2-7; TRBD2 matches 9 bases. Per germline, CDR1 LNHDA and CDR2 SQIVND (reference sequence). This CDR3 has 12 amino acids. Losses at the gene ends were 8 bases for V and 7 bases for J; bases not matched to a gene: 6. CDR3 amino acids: CASSGLAREQYF. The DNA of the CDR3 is TGTGCCAGTTCGGGACTAGCCAGGGAGCAGTACTTC. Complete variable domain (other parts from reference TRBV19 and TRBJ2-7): DGGITQSPKYLFRKEGQNVTLSCEQNLNHDAMYWYRQDPGQGLRLIYYSQIVNDFQKGDIAEGYSVSREKKESFPLTVTSAQKNPTAFYLCASSGLAREQYFGPGTRLTVT.

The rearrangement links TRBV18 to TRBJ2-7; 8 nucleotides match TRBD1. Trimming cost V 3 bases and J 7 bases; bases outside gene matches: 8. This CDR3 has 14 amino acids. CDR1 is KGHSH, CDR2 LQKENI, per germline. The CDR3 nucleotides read TGTGCCAGCTCACCGAAACAGGGGGAAGGAGAGCAGTACTTC. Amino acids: CASSPKQGEGEQYF.

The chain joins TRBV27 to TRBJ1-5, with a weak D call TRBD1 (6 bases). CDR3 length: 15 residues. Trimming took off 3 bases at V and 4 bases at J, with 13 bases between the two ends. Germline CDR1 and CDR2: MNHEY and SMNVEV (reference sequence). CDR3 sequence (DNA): TGTGCCAGCAGTTTGGGGGCAGGGTGGAATCAGCCCCAGCATTTT. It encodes CASSLGAGWNQPQHF.

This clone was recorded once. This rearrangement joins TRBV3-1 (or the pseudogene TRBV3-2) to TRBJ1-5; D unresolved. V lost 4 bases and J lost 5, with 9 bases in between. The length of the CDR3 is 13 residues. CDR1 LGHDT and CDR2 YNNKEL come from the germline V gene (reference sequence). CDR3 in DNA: TGTGCCAGCAGCCCCAGCGCCTATCAGCCCCAGCATTTT. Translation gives CASSPSAYQPQHF.

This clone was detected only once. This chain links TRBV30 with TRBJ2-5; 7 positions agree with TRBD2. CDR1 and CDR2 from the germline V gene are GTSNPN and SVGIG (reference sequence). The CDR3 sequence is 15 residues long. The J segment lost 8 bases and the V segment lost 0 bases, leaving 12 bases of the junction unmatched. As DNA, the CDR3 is TGTGCCTGGAGTGTAGAGTTCCGGGGGGAGAGAACCCAGTACTTC. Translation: CAWSVEFRGERTQYF.

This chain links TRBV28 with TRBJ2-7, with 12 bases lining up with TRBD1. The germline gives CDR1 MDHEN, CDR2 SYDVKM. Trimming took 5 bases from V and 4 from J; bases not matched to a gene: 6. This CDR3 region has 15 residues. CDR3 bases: TGTGCCAGCAGTACCTCGGGACAGGGGGCTTACGAGCAGTACTTC. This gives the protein CASSTSGQGAYEQYF.

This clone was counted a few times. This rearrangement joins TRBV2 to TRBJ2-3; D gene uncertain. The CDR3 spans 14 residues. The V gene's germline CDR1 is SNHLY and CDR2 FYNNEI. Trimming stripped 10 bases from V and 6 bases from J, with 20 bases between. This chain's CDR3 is CATSITPSPDTQYF. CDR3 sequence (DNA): TGTGCCACGTCTATTACCCCGAGTCCCGATACGCAGTATTTT. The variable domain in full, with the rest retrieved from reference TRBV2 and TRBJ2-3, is EPEVTQTPSHQVTQMGQEVILRCVPISNHLYFYWYRQILGQKVEFLVSFYNNEISEKSEIFDDQFSVERPDGSNFTLKIRSTKLEDSAMYFCATSITPSPDTQYFGPGTRLTVL.

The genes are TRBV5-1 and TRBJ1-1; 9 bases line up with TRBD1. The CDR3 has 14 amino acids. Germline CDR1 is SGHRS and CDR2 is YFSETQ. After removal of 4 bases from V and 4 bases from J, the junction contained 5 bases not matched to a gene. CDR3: CASSDTGGTTEAFF. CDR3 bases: TGCGCCAGCAGCGACACAGGGGGCACCACTGAAGCTTTCTTT. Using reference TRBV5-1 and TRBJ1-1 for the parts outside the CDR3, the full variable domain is KAGVTQTPRYLIKTRGQQVTLSCSPISGHRSVSWYQQTPGQGLQFLFEYFSETQRNKGNFPGRFSGRQFSNSRSEMNVSTLELGDSALYLCASSDTGGTTEAFFGQGTRLTVV.

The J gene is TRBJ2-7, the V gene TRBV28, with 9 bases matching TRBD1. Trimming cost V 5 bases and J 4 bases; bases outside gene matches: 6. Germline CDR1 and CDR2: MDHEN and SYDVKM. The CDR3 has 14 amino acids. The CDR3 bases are TGTGCCAGCAGTGTCACAGGGGGCGGGTACGAGCAGTACTTC. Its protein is CASSVTGGGYEQYF.